The 8 T cell receptor beta chains presented below share a single source sample, sequenced in a study of T-cell memory formation after mild COVID-19. TCRdb called the 5' RACE reads again in MiXCR, with one record for every CDR3 protein. The table records about 140,000 distinct CDR3 sequences, approximately 15% of them present only once. What was sequenced was PBMCs or a T cell subset sorted from them (not recorded which). The origin of the receptors is an adult woman who had mild COVID-19 (a few samples of this study predate the infection). Cell type and time point are not known.

The chain is built from TRBV7-9 and TRBJ2-1; D unresolved. Germline V gene sequence: CDR1 SEHNR, CDR2 FQNEAQ (reference sequence). The CDR3 totals 12 residues. The V end lost 2 bases, the J end lost 8 bases, and 7 bases lay between the germline ends. As DNA, the CDR3 is TGTGCCAGCAGCTTACGAAAGGATGAGCAGTTCTTC. It specifies CASSLRKDEQFF.

V and J are TRBV20-1 and TRBJ1-5, with D uncertain. The V end was cut by 5 bases, the J end by 4 bases, with 9 bases between. Germline CDR1 and CDR2: DFQATT and SNEGSKA (reference sequence). The CDR3 has 12 amino acids. The CDR3 coding sequence is TGCAGTGCTCGACCGCCGAATCAGCCCCAGCATTTT. Translated, it gives CSARPPNQPQHF.

This clonotype was counted between two and nine times. The rearrangement joins TRBV27 to TRBJ2-1, with 11 bases fitting TRBD1. J gave up 5 bases and V 5 bases, and 11 bases lay outside the gene matches. The CDR3 sequence is 17 residues long. Germline assignment: CDR1 MNHEY and CDR2 SMNVEV (reference sequence). The CDR3 here is CASSLGTGGQGDNEQFF. CDR3 sequence (DNA): TGTGCCAGCAGTCTCGGGACAGGGGGACAAGGGGACAATGAGCAGTTCTTC.

The J gene is TRBJ2-3, the V gene TRBV7-9; 11 nucleotides align to TRBD2. CDR1 is SEHNR and CDR2 is FQNEAQ in the germline V gene (reference sequence). Unmatched junction bases numbered 9, after V lost 4 bases and J lost 3 bases. CDR3 length: 17 residues. For the CDR3, the DNA is TGTGCCAGCAGCTACGGGACTAGCGGAGTGGTAACAGATACGCAGTATTTT. Translating it yields CASSYGTSGVVTDTQYF. The whole variable domain, remainder taken from reference TRBV7-9 and TRBJ2-3, is DTGVSQNPRHKITKRGQNVTFRCDPISEHNRLYWYRQTLGQGPEFLTYFQNEAQLEKSRLLSDRFSAERPKGSFSTLEIQRTEQGDSAMYLCASSYGTSGVVTDTQYFGPGTRLTVL.

This clonotype turned up a few times. The CDR3 DNA reads as TGTGCCAGCAGCTTAGATGGCGGGAGGGCCTACGAGCAGTACTTC. Protein: CASSLDGGRAYEQYF. The V gene is TRBV7-2, the J gene TRBJ2-7, with 9 bases lining up with TRBD2. The germline V gene has CDR1 SGHTA and CDR2 FQGNSA. J lost 2 bases, V lost 1 base, and 3 bases had no gene match. CDR3 length: 15 residues.

This clonotype was counted only a few times. This rearrangement joins TRBV14 to TRBJ2-1; D is perhaps TRBD1 (5 bases). V was shortened by 0 bases and J by 0 bases, with 9 bases between the two germline ends. Germline-derived CDR1 and CDR2 are SGHDN and FVKESK. The CDR3 is 16 residues long. Here the CDR3 reads CASSQEQGFSYNEQFF. Here the CDR3 DNA reads TGTGCCAGCAGCCAAGAGCAGGGTTTCTCCTACAATGAGCAGTTCTTC.

V and J are TRBV7-3 and TRBJ2-6; D might be TRBD1 (6 bases). The CDR3 contains 18 residues. Germline loops: CDR1 SGHTA, CDR2 FQGTGA. Trimming stripped 1 base from V and 0 bases from J, with 13 bases between. This chain's CDR3 is CASSLSTGQSSGANVLTF. CDR3 DNA sequence: TGTGCCAGCAGCTTAAGTACAGGGCAAAGCTCTGGGGCCAACGTCCTGACTTTC.

This clonotype was picked up a small number of times. The chain combines TRBV21-1 with TRBJ2-2; whether TRBD1, the table's D call, matches the DNA was not checked. TRBV21-1 is listed as a pseudogene. This CDR3 is built from 19 residues. This chain's CDR3 is CASSKDAQDSNENTGELFF. The CDR3 bases are TGTGCCAGCAGCAAAGACGCACAGGACTCCAACGAGAACACCGGGGAGCTGTTTTTT.